What follows are 24 T cell receptor beta chains derived from one specimen sequenced in a study of response to subunit inactivated influenza vaccine. MiXCR, run by TCRdb on the RT-PCR reads, gives a single entry per CDR3 protein. The table includes hundreds of thousands of distinct CDR3 sequences, roughly 25% detected once. The starting material was CD4+ T cells sorted from PBMCs, obtained roughly 5 days after vaccination. These TCRs come from a man aged 45 to 65 who received an inactivated influenza vaccine.

J is TRBJ2-3 and V is TRBV5-1; no clear D. Germline-derived CDR1 and CDR2 are SGHRS and YFSETQ. V was cut by 0 bases and J by 0 bases, with 8 bases left in between. The CDR3 runs to 15 residues. The CDR3 nucleotides are TGCGCCAGCAGCTTGGGGCCCCCAAGCACAGATACGCAGTATTTT. This encodes CASSLGPPSTDTQYF.

This clonotype was seen only a few times. The gene calls are TRBV10-3 and TRBJ2-7, with D uncertain. The CDR3 has 13 amino acids. The V and J ends lost 4 bases and 4 bases respectively, with 11 bases between them. CDR1 and CDR2 (germline): ENHRY, SYGVKD. CDR3 nucleotide sequence: TGTGCCATCAGTGTCGCGCCGGAGTACGAGCAGTACTTC. It is translated as CAISVAPEYEQYF.

The genes are TRBV30 and TRBJ1-1; tentatively, D is TRBD1 (5 bases). V gave up 2 bases and J gave up 6 bases, with 16 bases separating them. From germline, CDR1 is GTSNPN and CDR2 SVGIG (reference sequence). The CDR3 is 14 residues long. As DNA, the CDR3 is TGTGCCTGGAGTCCACGGGGACTAACGGCTGAAGCTTTCTTT. This translates into CAWSPRGLTAEAFF.

This clonotype was detected a few times. The DNA of the CDR3 is TGTGCCAGCAGCTTAGGGCCGGCAGCGAGCTCCTACAATGAGCAGTTCTTC. Residues: CASSLGPAASSYNEQFF. The rearrangement links TRBV7-8 to TRBJ2-1; no firm D call. Trimming cost V 1 base and J 0 bases, with 13 bases left between them. The CDR3 sequence is 17 residues long. Germline V gene sequence: CDR1 SGHVS, CDR2 FQNEAQ.

This clonotype was seen only a few times. The V and J genes are TRBV6-1 and TRBJ1-6; D unclear. The CDR3 length is 13 residues. With 5 bases removed from V and 2 bases from J, the gap between germline ends came to 4 bases. The germline CDR1 and CDR2 sequences are MNHNS and SASEGT. The DNA for the CDR3 is TGTGCCAGCAGTCGAACCTATAATTCACCCCTCCACTTT. Residues: CASSRTYNSPLHF.

There are many counts of this clonotype. The chain uses TRBV10-3 and TRBJ2-3; TRBD1 matches 9 bases. CDR3 length equals 15 residues. The trim removed 6 bases at V and 6 bases at J, leaving 10 bases unmatched. Germline CDR1 ENHRY, CDR2 SYGVKD. Here the CDR3 DNA reads TGTGCCATCAGGTCTGGGACAGGGAGAATGGATACGCAGTATTTT. This codes for CAIRSGTGRMDTQYF.

This chain links TRBV29-1 with TRBJ2-1; 8 bases match TRBD2. The CDR3 covers 15 residues. V shed 1 base, J shed 7 bases, and the junction held 9 bases outside the gene matches. Germline V gene sequence: CDR1 SQVTM, CDR2 ANQGSEA. The CDR3 bases are TGCAGCGTTGAAGGTCGAGCGGGAGTGAATAATGAGCAGTTCTTC. This gives the protein CSVEGRAGVNNEQFF.

CDR3 loop: CASSEAVEHRGEKLFF. The CDR3 bases are TGTGCCAGCAGTGAAGCAGTTGAGCACCGGGGTGAAAAACTGTTTTTT. J is TRBJ1-4 and V is TRBV6-1; D uncertain. V was trimmed by 0 bases and J by 7 bases, leaving 15 bases between them. This CDR3 is 16 amino acids long. CDR1 and CDR2 from the germline V gene are MNHNS and SASEGT.

A remark on this clonotype: It is likely a read error, because the conserved phenylalanine at the end of the CDR3 is missing. The chain is built from TRBV5-7 and TRBJ2-1; unclear D gene. TRBV5-7 is treated as an ORF (open reading frame) with a function not yet certain. The CDR3 covers 13 residues. Between the trimmed V and J ends, which lost 10 bases and 7 bases, there was a span of 18 bases. CDR3 sequence (DNA): TGTGCCGGGCTAGGTATGACCTTGAATGAGCAGTTCTCC. It yields the protein CAGLGMTLNEQFS.

This rearrangement joins TRBV28 to TRBJ1-2, with TRBD1 as a possible D gene (6 bases). The germline gives CDR1 MDHEN, CDR2 SYDVKM. Trimming removed 3 bases at V and 8 bases at J, with 13 bases between. The CDR3 is 13 residues long. CDR3 sequence: CASSFQGGRGYTF. In DNA form, the CDR3 reads TGTGCCAGCAGTTTTCAAGGGGGAAGAGGCTACACCTTC.

The chain carries TRBV29-1 and TRBJ2-1, with no clear D. The CDR3 spans 11 residues. Per the germline V gene, CDR1 is SQVTM and CDR2 is ANQGSEA. The V end was cut by 4 bases, the J end by 9 bases, with 10 bases between. The CDR3 here is CSVAVGIEQFF. CDR3 coding DNA: TGCAGCGTTGCGGTAGGGATTGAGCAGTTCTTC.

This clonotype was seen at least ten times. The chain is built from TRBV4-1 and TRBJ1-1; no definite D call. Germline V gene data show CDR1 as MGHRA and CDR2 as YSYEKL. The CDR3 runs 16 residues. V gave up 0 bases and J gave up 5 bases, with 16 bases separating them. The CDR3: CASSQDISAVGTEAFF. The CDR3 DNA is TGCGCCAGCAGCCAAGATATATCGGCAGTAGGGACTGAAGCTTTCTTT.

The DNA of the CDR3 is TGCAGTGCCCTTCCGGGACAGAACTACAATGAGCAGTTCTTC. Its protein is CSALPGQNYNEQFF. V usage is TRBV20-1 and J usage is TRBJ2-1; TRBD1 matches 7 bases. This CDR3 is built from 14 residues. V lost 6 bases, J lost 3 bases, and 8 bases stayed unmatched. Germline CDR1 is DFQATT and CDR2 is SNEGSKA (reference sequence).

This clonotype was recorded at least ten times. The chain combines TRBV5-1 with TRBJ2-3, with 9 bases that match TRBD2. The CDR3 is 16 amino acids. Germline V gene lookup returns CDR1 SGHRS and CDR2 YFSETQ. Trimming cost V 3 bases and J 5 bases; bases outside gene matches: 10. The chain's CDR3 is CASSSSPSGVGDTQYF. The DNA of the CDR3 is TGCGCCAGCAGCTCCTCACCTAGCGGGGTGGGAGATACGCAGTATTTT.

This clonotype was observed a handful of times. This sequence joins TRBV6-5 and TRBJ2-7; no clear D. The CDR3 is made up of 17 amino acids. The V gene lost 0 bases and the J gene lost 0 bases, with 15 bases spanning the gap. Germline CDR1 and CDR2: MNHEY and SVGAGI. CDR3 region: CASSYSRRPSHSYEQYF. CDR3 DNA: TGTGCCAGCAGTTACTCAAGAAGGCCGAGCCACTCCTACGAGCAGTACTTC.

The chain combines TRBV9 with TRBJ2-7; TRBD2 is a possible D gene (5 bases). Germline V gene lookup returns CDR1 SGDLS and CDR2 YYNGEE. The V and J ends lost 0 bases and 4 bases respectively, with 14 bases between them. The length of the CDR3 is 15 residues. CDR3 in DNA: TGTGCCAGCAGCGTAGAAGTGGGAGTAGGGTACGAGCAGTACTTC. This sequence encodes CASSVEVGVGYEQYF.

This clonotype has a handful of counts. This chain joins TRBV6-2 or TRBV6-3 and TRBJ2-2; D remains unclear. V lost 7 bases and J lost 7, with 7 bases in between. Germline V gene lookup returns CDR1 MNHEY and CDR2 SVGEGT. This CDR3 is 11 amino acids long. CDR3 nucleotides: TGTGCCAGCAAATTGGTCGGGGAGCTGTTTTTT. Protein: CASKLVGELFF.

This chain joins TRBV6-2 or TRBV6-3 and TRBJ2-3; D gene unclear. The V gene lost 1 base and the J gene lost 1 base, with 3 bases spanning the gap. The CDR3 runs 13 residues. Germline V lookup: CDR1 MNHEY, CDR2 SVGEGT. In nucleotides, the CDR3 is TGTGCCAGCAGTTACTGGCGCACAGATACGCAGTATTTT. It yields the protein CASSYWRTDTQYF.

The chain combines TRBV18 with TRBJ1-5; D ambiguous. From germline, CDR1 is KGHSH and CDR2 LQKENI. The CDR3 runs 13 residues. V was pared by 2 bases and J by 3 bases, with 5 bases between. CDR3 DNA: TGTGCCAGCTCACCATCGGACAATCAGCCCCAGCATTTT. It is translated as CASSPSDNQPQHF. Combining the CDR3 with reference TRBV18 and TRBJ1-5 gives the whole variable domain NAGVMQNPRHLVRRRGQEARLRCSPMKGHSHVYWYRQLPEEGLKFMVYLQKENIIDESGMPKERFSAEFPKEGPSILRIQQVVRGDSAAYFCASSPSDNQPQHFGDGTRLSIL.

This clonotype was observed many times. The V gene is TRBV7-8, the J gene TRBJ2-2, with D maybe TRBD2 (5 bases). Trimming removed 5 bases at V and 4 bases at J, with 14 bases between. The germline V gene encodes CDR1 SGHVS and CDR2 FQNEAQ. The CDR3 has 15 residues. The chain's CDR3 is CASSTRSGFTGELFF. The CDR3 nucleotides read TGTGCCAGCAGCACTAGAAGCGGTTTCACCGGGGAGCTGTTTTTT.

This clonotype was detected ten times or more. CDR3 nucleotides: TGCGCCAGCAGCTTGGAAACCACCACTGAAGCTTTCTTT. Residues: CASSLETTTEAFF. The V call is TRBV5-1, the J call TRBJ1-1; D is unclear. The CDR3 totals 13 residues. CDR1 is SGHRS, CDR2 YFSETQ, per germline. V was clipped by 0 bases and J by 4 bases, with 7 bases between them.

The rearrangement joins TRBV27 to TRBJ2-1; weak D call: TRBD1 (6 bases). Trimming removed 2 bases at V and 5 bases at J, with 13 bases between. CDR1 is MNHEY, CDR2 SMNVEV, per germline (reference sequence). The CDR3 has 15 residues. The CDR3 is CASSLKGVGNNEQFF. The CDR3 region has the DNA TGTGCCAGCAGTTTAAAGGGGGTAGGAAACAATGAGCAGTTCTTC.

V is TRBV11-2 and J is TRBJ2-3; D gene ambiguous. Germline V gene sequence: CDR1 SGHAT, CDR2 FQNNGV. V lost 0 bases and J lost 10, with 11 bases in between. The CDR3 covers 13 residues. CDR3 in amino acids: CASSLDEVSPQYF. The CDR3 coding sequence is TGTGCCAGCAGCTTAGATGAGGTCTCTCCGCAGTATTTT.

Ten or more counts support this clonotype. This chain links TRBV10-2 with TRBJ1-1, with 8 positions matching TRBD1. Germline trimming cut 5 bases from V and 1 base from J; bases unmatched to any gene: 3. The CDR3 runs to 14 residues. CDR1 is WSHSY and CDR2 is SAAADI in the germline V gene. The CDR3 DNA sequence: TGCGCCAGCAGTTTCGACAGGGGGAACACTGAAGCTTTCTTT. It is translated as CASSFDRGNTEAFF.